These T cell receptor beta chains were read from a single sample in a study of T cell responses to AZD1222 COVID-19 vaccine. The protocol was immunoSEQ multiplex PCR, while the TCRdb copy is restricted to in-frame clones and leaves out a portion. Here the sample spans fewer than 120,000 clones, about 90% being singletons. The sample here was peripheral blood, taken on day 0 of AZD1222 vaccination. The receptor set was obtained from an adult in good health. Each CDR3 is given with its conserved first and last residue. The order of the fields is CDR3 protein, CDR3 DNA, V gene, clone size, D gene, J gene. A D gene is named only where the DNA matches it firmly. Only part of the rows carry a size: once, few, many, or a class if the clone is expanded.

CDR3 protein: CASSLSPPEAGGRYTF
CDR3 DNA: TGTGCCAGCAGCTTAAGTCCCCCTGAGGCAGGGGGACGCTACACCTTC
V gene: TRBV7-3
clone size: .
D gene: TRBD1
J gene: TRBJ1-2

CDR3 protein: CASSGAGAQISSNQPQHF
CDR3 DNA: TGTGCCAGCAGTGGGGCAGGGGCCCAGATTAGTAGCAATCAGCCCCAGCATTTT
V gene: TRBV6-1
clone size: .
D gene: .
J gene: TRBJ1-5

CDR3 protein: CASSMGSPGEMGGYTF
CDR3 DNA: TGTGCCAGCAGCATGGGGTCCCCAGGGGAAATGGGTGGCTACACCTTC
V gene: TRBV5-4
clone size: .
D gene: .
J gene: TRBJ1-2

CDR3 protein: CASSVSGGVYNEQFF
CDR3 DNA: TGTGCCAGCAGCGTTAGCGGGGGGGTCTACAATGAGCAGTTCTTC
V gene: TRBV11-2
clone size: few
D gene: TRBD2
J gene: TRBJ2-1

CDR3 protein: CASSLTVSSYNEQFF
CDR3 DNA: TGTGCCAGCAGCTTGACAGTAAGCTCCTACAATGAGCAGTTCTTC
V gene: TRBV5-4
clone size: .
D gene: .
J gene: TRBJ2-1

CDR3 protein: CASSLAGGYTEAFF
CDR3 DNA: TGTGCCAGCAGTTTAGCGGGGGGATACACTGAAGCTTTCTTT
V gene: TRBV28
clone size: .
D gene: .
J gene: TRBJ1-1

CDR3 protein: CASSVRDQNTEAFF
CDR3 DNA: TGTGCCAGCAGCGTCCGGGACCAAAACACTGAAGCTTTCTTT
V gene: TRBV5-6
clone size: .
D gene: .
J gene: TRBJ1-1

CDR3 protein: CASSLEGFYTGELFF
CDR3 DNA: TGCGCCAGCAGCTTGGAGGGGTTCTACACCGGGGAGCTGTTTTTT
V gene: TRBV5-1
clone size: once
D gene: .
J gene: TRBJ2-2

CDR3 protein: CASSVDGGGTDTQYF
CDR3 DNA: TGTGCCAGCAGCGTAGACGGCGGGGGCACAGATACGCAGTATTTT
V gene: TRBV9
clone size: .
D gene: .
J gene: TRBJ2-3

CDR3 protein: CASSSLERQMNTEAFF
CDR3 DNA: TGTGCCAGCAGCTCCCTCGAGCGACAGATGAACACTGAAGCTTTCTTT
V gene: TRBV4-2
clone size: .
D gene: .
J gene: TRBJ1-1

CDR3 protein: CASSELGGATNEKLFF
CDR3 DNA: TGTGCCAGCAGTGAATTGGGGGGAGCAACTAATGAAAAACTGTTTTTT
V gene: TRBV6-1
clone size: .
D gene: .
J gene: TRBJ1-4

CDR3 protein: CASSISRAPTGELFF
CDR3 DNA: TGTGCCAGTAGTATCTCCAGGGCTCCCACCGGGGAGCTGTTTTTT
V gene: TRBV19
clone size: .
D gene: .
J gene: TRBJ2-2

CDR3 protein: CASSRISDSYEQYF
CDR3 DNA: TGTGCCAGCAGCAGGATTTCCGACTCCTACGAGCAGTACTTC
V gene: TRBV28
clone size: few
D gene: .
J gene: TRBJ2-7

CDR3 protein: CATGGGGFSGNTIYF
CDR3 DNA: TGTGCCACTGGAGGGGGGGGCTTCTCTGGAAACACCATATATTTT
V gene: TRBV7-9
clone size: .
D gene: .
J gene: TRBJ1-3

CDR3 protein: CASGEPRLDTQYF
CDR3 DNA: TGTGCCAGCGGCGAACCCAGGCTGGATACGCAGTATTTT
V gene: TRBV6-6
clone size: .
D gene: .
J gene: TRBJ2-3

CDR3 protein: CASSTRKIDYGYTF
CDR3 DNA: TGTGCCAGCAGTACAAGGAAAATTGACTATGGCTACACCTTC
V gene: TRBV9
clone size: .
D gene: .
J gene: TRBJ1-2

CDR3 protein: CASSQDTRGYGYTF
CDR3 DNA: TGTGCCAGCAGCCAAGACACCAGGGGATATGGCTACACCTTC
V gene: TRBV3-1/TRBV3-2
clone size: .
D gene: .
J gene: TRBJ1-2

CDR3 protein: CASRTDRRNQPQHF
CDR3 DNA: TGTGCCAGCAGGACGGACAGGAGGAATCAGCCCCAGCATTTT
V gene: TRBV28
clone size: .
D gene: TRBD1
J gene: TRBJ1-5

CDR3 protein: CASSLGQDTQYF
CDR3 DNA: TGCGCCAGCAGCTTAGGGCAGGATACGCAGTATTTT
V gene: TRBV5-1
clone size: .
D gene: .
J gene: TRBJ2-3

CDR3 protein: CASSNNLDRAYTF
CDR3 DNA: TGTGCCAGTAGTAATAATTTAGACAGAGCCTACACCTTC
V gene: TRBV19
clone size: .
D gene: .
J gene: TRBJ1-2

CDR3 protein: CASSPTSGRATGANVLTF
CDR3 DNA: TGTGCCAGCAGCCCGACTAGCGGGAGGGCCACGGGGGCCAACGTCCTGACTTTC
V gene: TRBV2
clone size: once
D gene: TRBD2
J gene: TRBJ2-6

CDR3 protein: CASSSNSGTANTQYF
CDR3 DNA: TGTGCCAGCAGTTCGAATAGCGGGACTGCGAATACGCAGTATTTT
V gene: TRBV7-3
clone size: .
D gene: TRBD2
J gene: TRBJ2-3

CDR3 protein: CASSDGGSNQPQHF
CDR3 DNA: TGTGCCAGCAGTGATGGGGGTAGCAATCAGCCCCAGCATTTT
V gene: TRBV6-1
clone size: few
D gene: .
J gene: TRBJ1-5

CDR3 protein: CASSLDREKAFF
CDR3 DNA: TGTGCCAGCAGCTTGGACAGGGAGAAAGCTTTCTTT
V gene: TRBV13
clone size: few
D gene: TRBD1
J gene: TRBJ1-1

CDR3 protein: CASSFPRGLAGNVYEQYF
CDR3 DNA: TGTGCCAGCAGCTTCCCAAGGGGACTAGCGGGAAACGTCTACGAGCAGTACTTC
V gene: TRBV7-9
clone size: .
D gene: TRBD2
J gene: TRBJ2-7

CDR3 protein: CASSTPGWEQYF
CDR3 DNA: TGTGCCAGTAGTACCCCTGGATGGGAGCAGTACTTC
V gene: TRBV19
clone size: .
D gene: .
J gene: TRBJ2-7

CDR3 protein: CASSNERSQYF
CDR3 DNA: TGTGCCAGTAGTAATGAGAGGTCGCAGTACTTC
V gene: TRBV19
clone size: .
D gene: .
J gene: TRBJ2-7

CDR3 protein: CASRLDRRNTEAFF
CDR3 DNA: TGTGCCAGCAGACTCGACAGGAGGAACACTGAAGCTTTCTTT
V gene: TRBV28
clone size: .
D gene: .
J gene: TRBJ1-1

CDR3 protein: CASGGVVRQPQHF
CDR3 DNA: TGTGCTAGTGGGGGGGTGGTACGGCAGCCCCAGCATTTT
V gene: TRBV12-5
clone size: .
D gene: .
J gene: TRBJ1-5

CDR3 protein: CSVYDATYEQYF
CDR3 DNA: TGCAGCGTTTACGACGCCACCTACGAGCAGTACTTC
V gene: TRBV29-1
clone size: .
D gene: .
J gene: TRBJ2-7

CDR3 protein: CASSTMRYEQFF
CDR3 DNA: TGTGCCAGCAGTACTATGCGGTATGAGCAGTTCTTC
V gene: TRBV28
clone size: .
D gene: .
J gene: TRBJ2-1